These 3 T cell receptor beta chains were sequenced from one sample in a study of OX40 agonist ivuxolimab in advanced cancers. Sequenced by immunoSEQ multiplex PCR; TCRdb stores in-frame clones only, minus some. The data show 65,000 to 80,000 clones, around nine tenths seen once. The source material was CD4+ or CD8+ T cells sorted from blood, sampled in a trial of the OX40 agonist ivuxolimab. The receptors here all came from an adult with an advanced solid tumor such as melanoma, head and neck, liver or kidney cancer.

V and J are TRBV18 and TRBJ1-5; 8 bases fit TRBD1. The CDR3 runs 15 residues. Germline CDR1 is KGHSH and CDR2 is LQKENI. Trimming removed 4 bases from V and 0 bases from J; junction bases left unmatched: 2. CDR3 in DNA: TGTGCCAGCTCACTGGGACAGGTTAGCAATCAGCCCCAGCATTTT. The encoded protein is CASSLGQVSNQPQHF.

The V call is TRBV9, the J call TRBJ1-2, with a tentative D call TRBD1 (6 bases). The CDR3 totals 13 residues. Trimming shortened V by 0 bases and J by 12 bases, and 15 bases separated the two germline ends. The V gene's germline CDR1 is SGDLS and CDR2 YYNGEE. The CDR3 loop reads CASSVGSQGLNTF. CDR3 DNA: TGTGCCAGCAGCGTAGGGTCACAGGGCCTAAACACCTTC.

The genes are TRBV19 and TRBJ2-5; a weak D match, TRBD1 (6 bases). The V gene's germline CDR1 is LNHDA and CDR2 SQIVND (reference sequence). The CDR3 runs to 17 residues. V lost 4 bases to trimming and J lost 5 bases, with 23 bases between them. The CDR3 sequence: CASSTRPTGVKRETQYF. CDR3 coding DNA: TGTGCCAGTAGTACCCGGCCGACAGGCGTGAAGAGGGAGACCCAGTACTTC.